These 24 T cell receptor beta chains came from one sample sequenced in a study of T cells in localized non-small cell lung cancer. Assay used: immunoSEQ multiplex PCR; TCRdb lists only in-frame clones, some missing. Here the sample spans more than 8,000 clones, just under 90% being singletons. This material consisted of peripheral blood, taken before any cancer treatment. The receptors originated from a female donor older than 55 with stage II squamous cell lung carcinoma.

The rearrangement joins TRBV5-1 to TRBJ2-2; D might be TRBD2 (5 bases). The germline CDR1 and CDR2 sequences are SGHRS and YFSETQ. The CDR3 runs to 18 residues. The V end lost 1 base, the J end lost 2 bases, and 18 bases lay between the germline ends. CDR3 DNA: TGCGCCAGCAGCTTGACGAGCGGAGCCCCCATCAACACCGGGGAGCTGTTTTTT. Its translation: CASSLTSGAPINTGELFF.

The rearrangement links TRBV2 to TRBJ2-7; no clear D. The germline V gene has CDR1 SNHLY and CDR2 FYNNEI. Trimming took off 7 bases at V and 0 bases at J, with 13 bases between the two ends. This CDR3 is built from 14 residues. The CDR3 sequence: CASMGLRSSYEQYF. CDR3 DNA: TGTGCCAGCATGGGCCTCAGGAGCTCCTACGAGCAGTACTTC.

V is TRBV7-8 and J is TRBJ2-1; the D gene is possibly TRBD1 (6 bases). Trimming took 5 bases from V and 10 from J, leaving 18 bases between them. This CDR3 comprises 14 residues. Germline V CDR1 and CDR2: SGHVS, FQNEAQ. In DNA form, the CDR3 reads TGTGCCAGCAGCCCTCATACAGGGCTGGTCGAGCAGTTCTTC. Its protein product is CASSPHTGLVEQFF.

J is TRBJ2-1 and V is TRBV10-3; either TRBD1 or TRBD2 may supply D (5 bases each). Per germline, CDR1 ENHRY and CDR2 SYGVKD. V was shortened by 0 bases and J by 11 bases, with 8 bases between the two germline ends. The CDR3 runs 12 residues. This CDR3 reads CAISESWGKQFF. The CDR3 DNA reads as TGTGCCATCAGTGAGTCCTGGGGGAAGCAGTTCTTC.

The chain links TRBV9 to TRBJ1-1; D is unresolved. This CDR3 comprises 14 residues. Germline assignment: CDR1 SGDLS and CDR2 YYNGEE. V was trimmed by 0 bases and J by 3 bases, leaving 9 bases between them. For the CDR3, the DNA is TGTGCCAGCAGCGTAGCTCCCCAGGACACTGAAGCTTTCTTT. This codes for CASSVAPQDTEAFF.

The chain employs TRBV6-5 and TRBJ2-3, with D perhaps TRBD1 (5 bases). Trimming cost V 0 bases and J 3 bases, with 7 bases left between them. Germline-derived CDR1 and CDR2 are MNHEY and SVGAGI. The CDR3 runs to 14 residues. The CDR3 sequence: CASSYSGPTDTQYF. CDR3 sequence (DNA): TGTGCCAGCAGTTACTCGGGGCCGACAGATACGCAGTATTTT.

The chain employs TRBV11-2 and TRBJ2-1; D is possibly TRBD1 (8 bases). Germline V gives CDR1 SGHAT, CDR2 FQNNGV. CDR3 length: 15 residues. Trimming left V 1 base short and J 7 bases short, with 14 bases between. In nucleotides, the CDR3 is TGTGCCAGCAGCTTAGGGACAGGGAGGGAAAATGAGCAGTTCTTC. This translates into CASSLGTGRENEQFF.

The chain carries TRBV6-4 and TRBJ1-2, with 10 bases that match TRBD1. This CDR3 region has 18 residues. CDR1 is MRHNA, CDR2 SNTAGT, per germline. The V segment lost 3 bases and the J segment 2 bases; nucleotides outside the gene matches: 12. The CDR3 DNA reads TGTGCCAGCAGTGATAATCCCGGGACAGGGGCTAAAAACTATGGCTACACCTTC. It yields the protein CASSDNPGTGAKNYGYTF.

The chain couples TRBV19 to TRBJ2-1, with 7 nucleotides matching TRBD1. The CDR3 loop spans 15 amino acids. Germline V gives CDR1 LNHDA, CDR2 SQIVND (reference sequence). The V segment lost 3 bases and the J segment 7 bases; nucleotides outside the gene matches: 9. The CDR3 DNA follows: TGTGCCAGTAGTATTCAGCTGACAGGGAGAAATGAGCAGTTCTTC. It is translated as CASSIQLTGRNEQFF. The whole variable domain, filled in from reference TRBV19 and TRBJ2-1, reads DGGITQSPKYLFRKEGQNVTLSCEQNLNHDAMYWYRQDPGQGLRLIYYSQIVNDFQKGDIAEGYSVSREKKESFPLTVTSAQKNPTAFYLCASSIQLTGRNEQFFGPGTRLTVL.

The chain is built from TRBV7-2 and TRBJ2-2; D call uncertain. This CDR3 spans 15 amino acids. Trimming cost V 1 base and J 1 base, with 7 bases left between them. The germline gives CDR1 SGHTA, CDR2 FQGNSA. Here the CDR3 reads CASSLGWGNTGELFF. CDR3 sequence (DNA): TGTGCCAGCAGCTTAGGATGGGGGAACACCGGGGAGCTGTTTTTT.

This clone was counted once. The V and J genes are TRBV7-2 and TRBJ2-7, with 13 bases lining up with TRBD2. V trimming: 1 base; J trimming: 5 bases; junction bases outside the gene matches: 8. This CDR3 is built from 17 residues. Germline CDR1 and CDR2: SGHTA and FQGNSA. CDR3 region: CASSLVGTSGTFHEQYF. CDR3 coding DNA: TGTGCCAGCAGCTTAGTGGGGACTAGCGGGACTTTTCACGAGCAGTACTTC.

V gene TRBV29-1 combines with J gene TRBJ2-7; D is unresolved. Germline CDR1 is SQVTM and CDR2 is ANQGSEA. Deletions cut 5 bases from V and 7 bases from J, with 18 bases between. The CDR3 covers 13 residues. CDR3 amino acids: CSVSLGRLGEQYF. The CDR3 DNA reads TGCAGCGTTTCACTTGGCCGGTTGGGGGAGCAGTACTTC.

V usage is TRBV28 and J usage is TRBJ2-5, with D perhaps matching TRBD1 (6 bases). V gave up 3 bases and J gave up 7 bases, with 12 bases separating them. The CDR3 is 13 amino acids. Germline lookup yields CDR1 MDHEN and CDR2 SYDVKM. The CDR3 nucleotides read TGTGCCAGCAGTTTGGCAGGGGAAGGGACCCAGTACTTC. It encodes CASSLAGEGTQYF.

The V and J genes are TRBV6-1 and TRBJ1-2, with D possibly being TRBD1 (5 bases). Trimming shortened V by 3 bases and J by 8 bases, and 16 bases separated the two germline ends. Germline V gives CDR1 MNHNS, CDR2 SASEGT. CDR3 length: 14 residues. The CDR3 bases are TGTGCCAGCAGTGAGATTCAGGGAAAGAACGGCTACACCTTC. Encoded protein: CASSEIQGKNGYTF.

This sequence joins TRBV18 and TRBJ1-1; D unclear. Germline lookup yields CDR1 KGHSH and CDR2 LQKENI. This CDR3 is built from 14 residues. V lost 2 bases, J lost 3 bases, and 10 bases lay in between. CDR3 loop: CASSPFKTDTEAFF. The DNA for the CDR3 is TGTGCCAGCTCACCATTTAAAACGGACACTGAAGCTTTCTTT.

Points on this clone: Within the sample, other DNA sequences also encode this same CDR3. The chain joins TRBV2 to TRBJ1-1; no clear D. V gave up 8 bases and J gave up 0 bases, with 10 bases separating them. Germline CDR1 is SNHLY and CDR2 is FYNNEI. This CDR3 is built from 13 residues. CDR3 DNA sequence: TGTGCCAGCCTCGGACGGCTGAACACTGAAGCTTTCTTT. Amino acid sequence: CASLGRLNTEAFF.

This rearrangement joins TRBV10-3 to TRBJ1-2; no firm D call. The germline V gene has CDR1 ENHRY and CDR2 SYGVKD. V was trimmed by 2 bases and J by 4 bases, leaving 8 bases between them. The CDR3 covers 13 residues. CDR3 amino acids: CAISETPGYGYTF. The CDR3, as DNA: TGTGCCATCAGTGAGACGCCGGGCTATGGCTACACCTTC.

As DNA, the CDR3 is TGCGCCAGCAACAACTACACAGATACGCAGTATTTT. This encodes CASNNYTDTQYF. The V call is TRBV10-1, the J call TRBJ2-3, with D uncertain. Germline V gives CDR1 WNHNN, CDR2 SYGVQD (reference sequence). The CDR3 loop spans 12 amino acids. Deletions cut 7 bases from V and 2 bases from J, with 7 bases between.

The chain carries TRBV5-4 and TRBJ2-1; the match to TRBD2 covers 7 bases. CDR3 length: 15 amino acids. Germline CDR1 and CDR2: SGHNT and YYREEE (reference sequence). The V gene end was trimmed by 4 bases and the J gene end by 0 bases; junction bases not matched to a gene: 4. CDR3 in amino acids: CASSQAGSSYNEQFF. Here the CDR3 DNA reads TGTGCCAGCAGCCAAGCGGGAAGCTCCTACAATGAGCAGTTCTTC. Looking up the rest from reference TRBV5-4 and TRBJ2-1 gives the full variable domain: ETGVTQSPTHLIKTRGQQVTLRCSSQSGHNTVSWYQQALGQGPQFIFQYYREEENGRGNFPPRFSGLQFPNYSSELNVNALELDDSALYLCASSQAGSSYNEQFFGPGTRLTVL.

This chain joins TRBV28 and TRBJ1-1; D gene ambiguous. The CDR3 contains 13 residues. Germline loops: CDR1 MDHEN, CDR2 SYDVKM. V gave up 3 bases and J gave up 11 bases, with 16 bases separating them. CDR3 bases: TGTGCCAGCAGTTTCCGGGTGGGTCCTCTCGCTTTCTTT. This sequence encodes CASSFRVGPLAFF.

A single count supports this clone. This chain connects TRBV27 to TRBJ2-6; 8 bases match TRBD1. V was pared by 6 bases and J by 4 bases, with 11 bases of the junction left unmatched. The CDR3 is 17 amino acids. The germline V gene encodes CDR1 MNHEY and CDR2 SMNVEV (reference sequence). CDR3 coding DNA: TGTGCCAGCAGCTCTTCTCAGGGGGCGTACGGGGCCAACGTCCTGACTTTC. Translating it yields CASSSSQGAYGANVLTF.

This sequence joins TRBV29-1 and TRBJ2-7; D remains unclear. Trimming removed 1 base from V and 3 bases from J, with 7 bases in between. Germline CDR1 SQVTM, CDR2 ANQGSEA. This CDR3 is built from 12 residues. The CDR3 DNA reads TGCAGCGTTGAAGGGATCCACTACGAGCAGTACTTC. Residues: CSVEGIHYEQYF.

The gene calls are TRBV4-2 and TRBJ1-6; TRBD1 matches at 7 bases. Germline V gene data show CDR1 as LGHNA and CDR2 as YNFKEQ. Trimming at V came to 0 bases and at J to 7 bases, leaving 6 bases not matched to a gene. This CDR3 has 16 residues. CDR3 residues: CASSQEIGRGNSPLHF. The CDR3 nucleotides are TGTGCCAGCAGCCAAGAAATCGGCAGGGGGAATTCACCCCTCCACTTT.

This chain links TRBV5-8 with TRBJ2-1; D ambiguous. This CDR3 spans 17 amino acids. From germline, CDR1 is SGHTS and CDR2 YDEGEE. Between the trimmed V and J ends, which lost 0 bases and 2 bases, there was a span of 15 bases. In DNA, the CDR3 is TGTGCCAGCAGCTTGGGTACTCTCCCGGGCACCTACAATGAGCAGTTCTTC. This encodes CASSLGTLPGTYNEQFF.